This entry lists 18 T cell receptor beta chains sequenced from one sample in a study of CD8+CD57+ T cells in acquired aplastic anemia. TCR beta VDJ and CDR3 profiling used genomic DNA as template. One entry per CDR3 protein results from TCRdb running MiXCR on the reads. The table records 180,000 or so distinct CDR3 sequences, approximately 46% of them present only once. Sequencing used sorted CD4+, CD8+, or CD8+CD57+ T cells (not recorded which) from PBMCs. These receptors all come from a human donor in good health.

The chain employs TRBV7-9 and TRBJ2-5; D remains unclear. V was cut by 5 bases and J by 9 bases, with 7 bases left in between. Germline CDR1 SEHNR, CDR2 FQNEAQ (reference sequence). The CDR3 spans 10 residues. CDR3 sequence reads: CASSPGPQYF. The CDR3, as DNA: TGTGCCAGCAGCCCTGGGCCCCAGTACTTC.

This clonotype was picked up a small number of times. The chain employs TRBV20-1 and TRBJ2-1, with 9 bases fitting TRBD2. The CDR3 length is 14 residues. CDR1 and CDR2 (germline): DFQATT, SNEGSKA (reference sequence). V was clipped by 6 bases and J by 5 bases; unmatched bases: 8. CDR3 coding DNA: TGCAGTGCACCGCGGGGGGGCGTTGACAATGAGCAGTTCTTC. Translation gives CSAPRGGVDNEQFF.

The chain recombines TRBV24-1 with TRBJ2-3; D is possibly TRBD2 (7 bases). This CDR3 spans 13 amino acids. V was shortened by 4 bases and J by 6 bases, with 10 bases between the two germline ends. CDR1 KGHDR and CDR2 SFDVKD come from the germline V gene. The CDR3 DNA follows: TGTGCCACCAGTGAAAGGGGGGGGGATACGCAGTATTTT. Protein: CATSERGGDTQYF.

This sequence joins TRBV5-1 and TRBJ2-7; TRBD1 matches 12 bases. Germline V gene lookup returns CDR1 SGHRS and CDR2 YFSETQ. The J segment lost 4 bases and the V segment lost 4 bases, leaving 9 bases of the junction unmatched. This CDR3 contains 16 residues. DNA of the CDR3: TGCGCCAGCAGCGGCGGGACAGGGGGCAATCTGTACGAGCAGTACTTC. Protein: CASSGGTGGNLYEQYF.

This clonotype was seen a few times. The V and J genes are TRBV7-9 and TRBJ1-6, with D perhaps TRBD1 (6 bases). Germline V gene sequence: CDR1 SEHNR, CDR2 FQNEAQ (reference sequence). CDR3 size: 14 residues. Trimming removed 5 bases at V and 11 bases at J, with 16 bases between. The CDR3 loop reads CASSPRQERPPLHF. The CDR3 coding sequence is TGTGCCAGCAGCCCCCGACAGGAACGACCACCCCTCCACTTT.

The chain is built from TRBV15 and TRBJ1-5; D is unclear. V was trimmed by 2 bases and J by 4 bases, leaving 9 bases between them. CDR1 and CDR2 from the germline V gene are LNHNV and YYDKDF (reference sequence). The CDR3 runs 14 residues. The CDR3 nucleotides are TGTGCCACCAGCAGAAAGCAGGAGAATCAGCCCCAGCATTTT. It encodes CATSRKQENQPQHF. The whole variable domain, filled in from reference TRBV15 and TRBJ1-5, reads DAMVIQNPRYQVTQFGKPVTLSCSQTLNHNVMYWYQQKSSQAPKLLFHYYDKDFNNEADTPDNFQSRRPNTSFCFLDIRSPGLGDTAMYLCATSRKQENQPQHFGDGTRLSIL.

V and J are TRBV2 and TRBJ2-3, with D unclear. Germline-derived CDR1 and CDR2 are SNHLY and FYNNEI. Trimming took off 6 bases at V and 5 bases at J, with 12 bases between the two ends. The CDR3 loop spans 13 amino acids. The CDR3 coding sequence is TGTGCCAGCAGCCAAGATGGGGAAGATACGCAGTATTTT. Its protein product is CASSQDGEDTQYF.

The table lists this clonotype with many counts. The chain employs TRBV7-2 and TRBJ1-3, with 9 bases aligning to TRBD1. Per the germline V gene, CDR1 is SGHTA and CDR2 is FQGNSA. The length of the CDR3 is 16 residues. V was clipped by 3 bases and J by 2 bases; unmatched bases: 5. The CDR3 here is CASSLGQGGTGNTIYF. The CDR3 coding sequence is TGTGCCAGCAGCTTGGGACAGGGTGGTACTGGAAACACCATATATTTT.

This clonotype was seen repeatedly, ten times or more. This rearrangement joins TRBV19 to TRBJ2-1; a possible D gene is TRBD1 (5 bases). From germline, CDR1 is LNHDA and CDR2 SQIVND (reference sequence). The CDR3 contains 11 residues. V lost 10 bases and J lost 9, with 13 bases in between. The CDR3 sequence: CATNRIGEQFF. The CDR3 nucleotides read TGTGCCACGAACAGGATCGGTGAGCAGTTCTTC.

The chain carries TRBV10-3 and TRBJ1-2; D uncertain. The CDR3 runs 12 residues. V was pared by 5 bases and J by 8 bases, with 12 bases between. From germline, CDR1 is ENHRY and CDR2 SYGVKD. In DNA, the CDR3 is TGTGCCATCAGTCTTCCCATGAGGGGCTACACCTTC. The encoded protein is CAISLPMRGYTF.

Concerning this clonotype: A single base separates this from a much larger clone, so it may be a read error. This chain's CDR3 is CASSSHSRQGEAGYTF. The CDR3 DNA is TGCGCCAGCAGCTCACATTCGAGACAGGGGGAAGCTGGCTACACCTTC. The chain employs TRBV5-1 and TRBJ1-2; the match to TRBD1 covers 9 bases. V lost 3 bases to trimming and J lost 7 bases; unmatched junction nucleotides: 13. Looked up from germline, CDR1 is SGHRS and CDR2 is YFSETQ. The CDR3 has 16 amino acids.

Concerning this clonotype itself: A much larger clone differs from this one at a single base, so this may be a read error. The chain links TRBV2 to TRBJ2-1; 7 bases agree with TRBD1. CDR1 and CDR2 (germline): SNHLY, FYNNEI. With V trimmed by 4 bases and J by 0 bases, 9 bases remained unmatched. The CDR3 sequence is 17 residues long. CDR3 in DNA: TGTGCCAGCAGTGGAGTAAGGGGGCCGAGCTCCTACAATGAGCAGTTCTTC. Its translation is CASSGVRGPSSYNEQFF. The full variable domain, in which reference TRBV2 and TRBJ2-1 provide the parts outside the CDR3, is EPEVTQTPSHQVTQMGQEVILRCVPISNHLYFYWYRQILGQKVEFLVSFYNNEISEKSEIFDDQFSVERPDGSNFTLKIRSTKLEDSAMYFCASSGVRGPSSYNEQFFGPGTRLTVL.

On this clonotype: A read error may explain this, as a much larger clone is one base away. DNA for the CDR3: TGCACCAGCGCGGGACAGGGTGGTGAAAAACTGTTTTTT. Protein product: CTSAGQGGEKLFF. The J gene is TRBJ1-4, the V gene TRBV5-1; 9 nucleotides line up with TRBD1. The germline CDR1 and CDR2 sequences are SGHRS and YFSETQ. CDR3 length: 13 amino acids.

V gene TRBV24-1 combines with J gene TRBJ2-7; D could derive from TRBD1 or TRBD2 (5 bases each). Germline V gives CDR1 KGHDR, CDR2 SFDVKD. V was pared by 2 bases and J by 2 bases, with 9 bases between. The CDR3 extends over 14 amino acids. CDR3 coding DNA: TGTGCCACCAGTGATTCTGGGACGGCCTACGAGCAGTACTTC. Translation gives CATSDSGTAYEQYF.

The CDR3: CSDRFRSSYNEQFF. The CDR3 DNA sequence: TGCAGCGATCGTTTTAGGAGCTCCTACAATGAGCAGTTCTTC. The rearrangement links TRBV29-1 to TRBJ2-1; D gene ambiguous. The CDR3 sequence is 14 residues long. Germline values: CDR1 SQVTM, CDR2 ANQGSEA. V lost 7 bases to trimming and J lost 0 bases, with 13 bases between them.

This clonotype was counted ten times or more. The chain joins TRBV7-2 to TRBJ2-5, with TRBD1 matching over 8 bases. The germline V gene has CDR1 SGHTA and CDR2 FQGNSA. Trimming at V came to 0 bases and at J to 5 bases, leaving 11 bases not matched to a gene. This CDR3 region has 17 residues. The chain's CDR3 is CASSLALTGGGKETQYF. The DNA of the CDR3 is TGTGCCAGCAGCTTAGCGTTAACAGGGGGAGGAAAGGAGACCCAGTACTTC.

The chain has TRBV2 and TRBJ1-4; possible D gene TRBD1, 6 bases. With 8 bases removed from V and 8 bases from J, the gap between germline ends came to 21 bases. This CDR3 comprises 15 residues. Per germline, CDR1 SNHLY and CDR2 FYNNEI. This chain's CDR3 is CASSPGVGGAEKLFF. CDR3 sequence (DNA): TGTGCCAGCTCCCCAGGGGTGGGTGGGGCAGAAAAACTGTTTTTT.

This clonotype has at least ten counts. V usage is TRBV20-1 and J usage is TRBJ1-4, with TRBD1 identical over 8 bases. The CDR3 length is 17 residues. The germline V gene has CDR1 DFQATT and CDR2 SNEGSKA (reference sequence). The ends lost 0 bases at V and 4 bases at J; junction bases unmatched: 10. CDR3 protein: CSARDRTGGSSNEKLFF. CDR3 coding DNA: TGCAGTGCTAGAGATCGCACAGGGGGTAGCAGTAATGAAAAACTGTTTTTT.